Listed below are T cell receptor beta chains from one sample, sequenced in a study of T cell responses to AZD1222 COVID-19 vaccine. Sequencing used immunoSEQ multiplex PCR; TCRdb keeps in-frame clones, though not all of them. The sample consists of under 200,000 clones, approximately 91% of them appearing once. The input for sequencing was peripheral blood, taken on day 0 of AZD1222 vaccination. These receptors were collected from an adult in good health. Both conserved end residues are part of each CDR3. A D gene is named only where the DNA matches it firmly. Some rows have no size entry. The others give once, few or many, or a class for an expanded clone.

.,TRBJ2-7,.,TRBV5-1,TGCGCCAGCAGCTTGGTTGCCAGGGACTACGAGCAGTACTTC,CASSLVARDYEQYF
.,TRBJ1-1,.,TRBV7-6,TGTGCCAGCAGCTCCCAACCAGGGGCCACTGAAGCTTTCTTT,CASSSQPGATEAFF
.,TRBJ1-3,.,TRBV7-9,TGTGCCAGCAGCGCCGTTGGACGGCCCTCTGGAAACACCATATATTTT,CASSAVGRPSGNTIYF
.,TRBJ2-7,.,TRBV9,TGTGCCAGCAGCGTGGGGGGACAGAGCTCCTACGAGCAGTACTTC,CASSVGGQSSYEQYF
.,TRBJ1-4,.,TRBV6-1,TGTGCCAGCAGTGATTCTCTGGGGGATGAAAAACTGTTTTTT,CASSDSLGDEKLFF
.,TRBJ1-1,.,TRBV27,TGTGCCAGCAGTCTTAGGGGGAACACTGAAGCTTTCTTT,CASSLRGNTEAFF
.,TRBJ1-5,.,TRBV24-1,TGTGCCACCAGCACAGGGAACAATCAGCCCCAGCATTTT,CATSTGNNQPQHF
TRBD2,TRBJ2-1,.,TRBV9,TGTGCCAGCAGCACGGGACTAGCGGGCAATTCCGGTGAGCAGTTCTTC,CASSTGLAGNSGEQFF
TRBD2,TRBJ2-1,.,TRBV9,TGTGCCAGCACCCCCAAACGTGCTAGCGGAGCCCCCTACAATGAGCAGTTCTTC,CASTPKRASGAPYNEQFF
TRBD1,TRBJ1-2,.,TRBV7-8,TGTGCCAGCAGCTTAGCTGCCTGGGACAGGGGGCATGGCTACACCTTC,CASSLAAWDRGHGYTF
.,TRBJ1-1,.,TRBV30,TGTGCCTGGAAAAGGCTGTCGAACACTGAAGCTTTCTTT,CAWKRLSNTEAFF
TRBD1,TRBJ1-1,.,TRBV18,TGTGCCAGCTCACCACAATACAGGGGGGGGAACACTGAAGCTTTCTTT,CASSPQYRGGNTEAFF
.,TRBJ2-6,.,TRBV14,TGTGCCAGCAGCCAAGCGGGCTCTGGGGCCAACGTCCTGACTTTC,CASSQAGSGANVLTF
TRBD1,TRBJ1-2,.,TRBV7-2,TGTGCCAGCAGCGTACAGGGGACAGCCCACTATGGCTACACCTTC,CASSVQGTAHYGYTF
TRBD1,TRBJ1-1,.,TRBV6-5,TGTGCCAGCACCCGACAGGGAAGTCCTGAAGCTTTCTTT,CASTRQGSPEAFF
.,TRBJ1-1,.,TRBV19,TGTGCCAGTAGGGTAGGGAATGGGAACACTGAAGCTTTCTTT,CASRVGNGNTEAFF
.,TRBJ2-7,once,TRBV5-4,TGTGCCAGCAGCTCCCAGCAGGTGAGCTACGAGCAGTACTTC,CASSSQQVSYEQYF
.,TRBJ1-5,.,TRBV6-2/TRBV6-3,TGTGCCAGCAGTTACTTGAGGGGCAATCAGCCCCAGCATTTT,CASSYLRGNQPQHF
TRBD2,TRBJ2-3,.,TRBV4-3,TGCGCCAGCAGCCAAGATATCACGGGAGGACCCACAGATACGCAGTATTTT,CASSQDITGGPTDTQYF
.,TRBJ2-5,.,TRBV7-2,TGTGCCAGCAGCTTAAAGGGCAGGGAGACCCAGTACTTC,CASSLKGRETQYF
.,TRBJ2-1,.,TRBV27,TGTGCCAGCAGTCCCGTCTGGCGGTACAATGAGCAGTTCTTC,CASSPVWRYNEQFF
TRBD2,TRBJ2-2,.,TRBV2,TGTGCCAGCAGTGAATCCCTAGCGGGAGTCACCGGGGAGCTGTTTTTT,CASSESLAGVTGELFF
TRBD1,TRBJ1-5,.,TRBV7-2,TGTGCCAGCAGCTTAAGAGTTCCGGGACAGGGGGCTTTAAATCAGCCCCAGCATTTT,CASSLRVPGQGALNQPQHF
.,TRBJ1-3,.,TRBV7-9,TGTGCCAGCAGCTTGTGGGGGGGCGCCATCCCCGGAAACACCATATATTTT,CASSLWGGAIPGNTIYF
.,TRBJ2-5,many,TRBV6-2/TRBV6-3,TGTGCCAGCAGTTCTCTGAGGGACCCTCAAGAGACCCAGTACTTC,CASSSLRDPQETQYF
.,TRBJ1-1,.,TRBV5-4,TGTGCCAGCAGCTCAACCCGGCTCCTGAACACTGAAGCTTTCTTT,CASSSTRLLNTEAFF
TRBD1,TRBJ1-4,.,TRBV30,TGTGCCTGGAGTACGACAGGGGGTTGGGAAAAACTGTTTTTT,CAWSTTGGWEKLFF
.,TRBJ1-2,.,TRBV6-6,TGTGCCAGCAGTTACGGACAGCTCTATGGCTACACCTTC,CASSYGQLYGYTF
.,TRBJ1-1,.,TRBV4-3,TGCGCCAGCAGCCAAGAATTAGTGGGGGCCCTTCTGGGCACTGAAGCTTTCTTT,CASSQELVGALLGTEAFF
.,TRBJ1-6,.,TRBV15,TGTGCCACCAGCAGAGTGGCAGGGGCATCCTATAATTCACCCCTCCACTTT,CATSRVAGASYNSPLHF
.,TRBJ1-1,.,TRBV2,TGTGCCAGCAGTGAATATGAGGGGACTGAAGCTTTCTTT,CASSEYEGTEAFF
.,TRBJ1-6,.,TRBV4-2,TGTGCCAGCAGCCAGGAACCTCACAACGGCAATTCACCCCTCCACTTT,CASSQEPHNGNSPLHF
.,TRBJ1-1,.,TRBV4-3,TGCGCCAGCAGCCAAGTTGGCCGGACGGGACGGCTGAACACTGAAGCTTTCTTT,CASSQVGRTGRLNTEAFF
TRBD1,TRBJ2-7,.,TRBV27,TGTGCCAGCAGTTTATCGGGACAGCACGAGCAGTACTTC,CASSLSGQHEQYF
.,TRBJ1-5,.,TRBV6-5,TGTGCCAGCAGCCAACAGGGTCAGGTCGGATGGCCCCAGCATTTT,CASSQQGQVGWPQHF
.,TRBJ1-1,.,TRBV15,TGTGCCACCAGCAGAGATCGGGACCTGAACACTGAAGCTTTCTTT,CATSRDRDLNTEAFF
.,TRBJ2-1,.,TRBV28,TGTGCCAGCAGTTTAGGAGGGAGCTCCTACAATGAGCAGTTCTTC,CASSLGGSSYNEQFF
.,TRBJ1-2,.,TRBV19,TGTGCCAGTAGTATGGGACGCCCAGCTAACTATGGCTACACCTTC,CASSMGRPANYGYTF
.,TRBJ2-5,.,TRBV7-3,TGTGCCAGCAGCTTTAACCCTCAAGAGACCCAGTACTTC,CASSFNPQETQYF
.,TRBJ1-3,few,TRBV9,TGTGCCAGCAGCGTAGAAGCGGGGGCTAGGCCTGGAAACACCATATATTTT,CASSVEAGARPGNTIYF
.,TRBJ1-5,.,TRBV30,TGTGCCTGGAGTTCGTCAGTTGGTAGCAATCAGCCCCAGCATTTT,CAWSSSVGSNQPQHF
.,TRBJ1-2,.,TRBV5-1,TGCGCCAGCAGCTTGGACAGGGCTTCTGGCTACACCTTC,CASSLDRASGYTF
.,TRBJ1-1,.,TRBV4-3,TGCGCCAGCAGCCAGCAGCAAGGGGTCAACACTGAAGCTTTCTTT,CASSQQQGVNTEAFF
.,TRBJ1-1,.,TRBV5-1,TGCGCCAGCACCAAAAGGGGAGACACTGAAGCTTTCTTT,CASTKRGDTEAFF
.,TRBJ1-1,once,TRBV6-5,TGTGCCAGCACGTATAATACAGGGAACACTGAAGCTTTCTTT,CASTYNTGNTEAFF
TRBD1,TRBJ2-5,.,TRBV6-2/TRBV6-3,TGTGCCAGCAGCGCCCCGGGACAGGGAAGAGAGACCCAGTACTTC,CASSAPGQGRETQYF
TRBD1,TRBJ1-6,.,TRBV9,TGTGCCAGCAGCGAACATAAGGGACAGCCGAATTCACCCCTCCACTTT,CASSEHKGQPNSPLHF
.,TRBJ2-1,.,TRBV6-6,TGTGCCTCCAAGGGACTTGTTAACAATGAGCAGTTCTTC,CASKGLVNNEQFF
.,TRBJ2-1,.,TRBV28,TGTGCCATTGGAGGGGATGAGCAGTTCTTC,CAIGGDEQFF
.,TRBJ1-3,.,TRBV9,TGTGCCAGCAGCGTAGAGGGGAACTCTGGAAACACCATATATTTT,CASSVEGNSGNTIYF
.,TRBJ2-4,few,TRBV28,TGTGCCAGCAGTTTTCGATACGGACAGAACATTCTAGCCAAAAACATTCAGTACTTC,CASSFRYGQNILAKNIQYF
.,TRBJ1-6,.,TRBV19,TGTGCCAGTAGTGACCTCAATTCACCCCTCCACTTT,CASSDLNSPLHF
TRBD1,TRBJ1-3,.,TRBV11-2,TGTGCCAGCAGCGGACAGGGTTTTGGAAACACCATATATTTT,CASSGQGFGNTIYF
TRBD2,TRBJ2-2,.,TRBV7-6,TGTGCCAGCAGCTTAGGGACTAGCGGGGCCGGCGGGGAGCTGTTTTTT,CASSLGTSGAGGELFF
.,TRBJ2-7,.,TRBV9,TGTGCCAGCAGCCCTCGGGTAGCGTCGAACTACGAGCAGTACTTC,CASSPRVASNYEQYF